The 31 T cell receptor beta chains presented below share a single source sample, sequenced in a study of shared clonotypes between healthy human individuals. Some clones are missing from TCRdb's copy, which holds only in-frame ones; the method was immunoSEQ multiplex PCR. The top ten clones hold approximately 0.39% of a sample with 2 million to 2.5 million clones, roughly 90% of them seen once. Sequenced input: naive CD4+ T cells from PBMCs. Subset defined: CD45RA+ positively selected. Receptor source: a man younger than 35 in good health. Some clones in this sample may be carry-over from other donors' samples.

A single count supports this clone. This chain links TRBV28 with TRBJ1-1, with D tentatively TRBD1 (6 bases). The length of the CDR3 is 16 residues. CDR1 is MDHEN, CDR2 SYDVKM, per germline. V was trimmed by 8 bases and J by 11 bases, leaving 30 bases between them. DNA of the CDR3: TGTGCCAGCCGAACACCAGGGGACCTCCAGCCTCCCGGGGCTTTCTTT. Translating gives CASRTPGDLQPPGAFF.

As to this clone: Other DNA sequences in this specimen translate into the identical CDR3. In DNA, the CDR3 is TGTGCCAGCAGCTTAGGGCGGAACTACGAGCAGTACTTC. This codes for CASSLGRNYEQYF. This chain links TRBV7-2 with TRBJ2-7; no clear D. The CDR3 has 13 residues. Trimming cost V 1 base and J 3 bases, with 7 bases left between them. In germline, CDR1 is SGHTA, CDR2 FQGNSA.

The chain uses TRBV28 and TRBJ2-7; D is undetermined. Germline CDR1 and CDR2: MDHEN and SYDVKM. The CDR3 has 12 residues. The V and J ends lost 7 bases and 2 bases respectively, with 9 bases between them. The CDR3 reads CASIASTYEQYF. CDR3 coding DNA: TGTGCCAGCATCGCCAGCACCTACGAGCAGTACTTC.

The chain recombines TRBV28 with TRBJ2-7; D not certain. The CDR3 has 15 residues. Germline V gene data show CDR1 as MDHEN and CDR2 as SYDVKM. Trimming shortened V by 5 bases and J by 1 base, and 15 bases separated the two germline ends. The CDR3 sequence: CASSRFDTPSYEQYF. The CDR3 DNA reads as TGTGCCAGCAGTAGGTTTGACACGCCATCCTACGAGCAGTACTTC.

CDR3 amino acids: CASSLAGGSYGYTF. CDR3 DNA sequence: TGTGCCAGCAGTCTTGCAGGGGGCAGCTATGGCTACACCTTC. V gene TRBV6-5 combines with J gene TRBJ1-2; 8 bases are a match to TRBD1. This CDR3 contains 14 residues. The trim removed 5 bases at V and 4 bases at J, leaving 6 bases unmatched. Germline V gene lookup returns CDR1 MNHEY and CDR2 SVGAGI.

V and J are TRBV5-1 and TRBJ2-1; 10 positions agree with TRBD1. Looked up from germline, CDR1 is SGHRS and CDR2 is YFSETQ. CDR3 length: 15 residues. J was trimmed by 3 bases and V by 1 base; bases with no gene match: 1. The chain's CDR3 is CASSLRDRGYNEQFF. CDR3 DNA sequence: TGCGCCAGCAGCTTGCGGGACAGGGGCTACAATGAGCAGTTCTTC.

The J gene is TRBJ2-1, the V gene TRBV28; 14 bases are shared with TRBD2. Per the germline V gene, CDR1 is MDHEN and CDR2 is SYDVKM. Trimming took 4 bases from V and 10 from J; bases not matched to a gene: 6. The CDR3 contains 15 residues. The CDR3 DNA reads TGTGCCAGCAGTTCTCTGGGACTAGCGGGAGAGGAGCAGTTCTTC. It specifies CASSSLGLAGEEQFF.

This sequence joins TRBV4-3 and TRBJ2-1; 10 nucleotides match TRBD2. The ends lost 5 bases at V and 4 bases at J; junction bases unmatched: 8. Germline CDR1 and CDR2: LGHNA and YSLEER. The CDR3 covers 16 residues. Here the CDR3 DNA reads TGCGCCAGCAGCAGACGAGCTAGCGGGAGTTACAATGAGCAGTTCTTC. This gives the protein CASSRRASGSYNEQFF.

This chain connects TRBV7-9 to TRBJ1-4; tentative D call: TRBD1 (5 bases). This CDR3 has 15 residues. CDR1 SEHNR and CDR2 FQNEAQ come from the germline V gene (reference sequence). Trimming removed 4 bases from V and 4 bases from J, with 13 bases in between. This CDR3 is CASSYHRQDNEKLFF. The CDR3 DNA sequence: TGTGCCAGCAGCTACCACAGGCAGGATAATGAAAAACTGTTTTTT.

The table lists this clone with a count of one. CDR3 in DNA: TGTGCCAGCAGCGACGACTCCCAAGAGACCCAGTACTTC. Its protein product is CASSDDSQETQYF. J is TRBJ2-5 and V is TRBV2; D not resolved. Looked up from germline, CDR1 is SNHLY and CDR2 is FYNNEI. The CDR3 length is 13 residues. The V end was cut by 6 bases, the J end by 1 base, with 9 bases between.

The chain couples TRBV7-6 to TRBJ2-1; D may be TRBD2 (6 bases). V was cut by 1 base and J by 7 bases, with 17 bases left in between. This CDR3 spans 16 amino acids. Germline loops: CDR1 SGHVS, CDR2 FNYEAQ. The CDR3 region is CASSLEVGRGMNEQFF. CDR3 nucleotides: TGTGCCAGCAGCTTAGAGGTCGGGAGAGGGATGAATGAGCAGTTCTTC.

The chain employs TRBV6-1 and TRBJ1-5, with 9 positions matching TRBD1. The V gene's germline CDR1 is MNHNS and CDR2 SASEGT. The CDR3 is made up of 17 amino acids. With V trimmed by 4 bases and J by 1 base, 8 bases remained unmatched. The CDR3 nucleotides are TGTGCCAGCAGTGCCCTAATACAGGGGGCGAGCAATCAGCCCCAGCATTTT. Encoded protein: CASSALIQGASNQPQHF.

The V and J genes are TRBV6-5 and TRBJ2-7; D remains unclear. The CDR3 spans 13 residues. V lost 3 bases and J lost 5, with 11 bases in between. In germline, CDR1 is MNHEY, CDR2 SVGAGI. CDR3: CASSYVGSHEQYF. The CDR3 nucleotides read TGTGCCAGCAGTTATGTGGGAAGCCACGAGCAGTACTTC.

J is TRBJ2-4 and V is TRBV27; 14 bases fit TRBD2. Germline V gene sequence: CDR1 MNHEY, CDR2 SMNVEV (reference sequence). The V gene end was trimmed by 5 bases and the J gene end by 9 bases; junction bases not matched to a gene: 9. CDR3 length: 16 amino acids. Written as DNA, the CDR3 is TGTGCCAGCAGTCCCAGACTAGCGGGAGGGTCAGCCATTCAGTACTTC. Protein: CASSPRLAGGSAIQYF.

The genes are TRBV7-9 and TRBJ2-3; 10 bases are shared with TRBD2. The trim removed 3 bases at V and 0 bases at J, leaving 3 bases unmatched. The CDR3 spans 16 residues. Germline V CDR1 and CDR2: SEHNR, FQNEAQ (reference sequence). The CDR3 reads CASSFLAGESTDTQYF. In DNA, the CDR3 is TGTGCCAGCAGCTTCCTAGCGGGAGAAAGCACAGATACGCAGTATTTT.

The chain joins TRBV29-1 to TRBJ2-1; 10 bases align to TRBD2. CDR3 length equals 16 residues. Germline V gene sequence: CDR1 SQVTM, CDR2 ANQGSEA. Germline trimming cut 4 bases from V and 1 base from J; bases unmatched to any gene: 7. The CDR3 nucleotides are TGCAGCGTTGTGCCTCTAGCGGGAGATTCCTACAATGAGCAGTTCTTC. This encodes CSVVPLAGDSYNEQFF.

V usage is TRBV5-1 and J usage is TRBJ1-1; D not resolved. The CDR3 extends over 14 amino acids. The V end lost 1 base, the J end lost 1 base, and 8 bases lay between the germline ends. The germline gives CDR1 SGHRS, CDR2 YFSETQ. In DNA form, the CDR3 reads TGCGCCAGCAGCTTGAACTCAGCGAACACTGAAGCTTTCTTT. Translating it yields CASSLNSANTEAFF.

The chain employs TRBV7-9 and TRBJ2-7, with a possible D match to TRBD2 (5 bases). The germline V gene has CDR1 SEHNR and CDR2 FQNEAQ (reference sequence). Trimming cost V 3 bases and J 2 bases, with 8 bases left between them. This CDR3 has 13 residues. In nucleotides, the CDR3 is TGTGCCAGCAGCTTCCTGACTACCTACGAGCAGTACTTC. It codes for CASSFLTTYEQYF.

The rearrangement joins TRBV6-1 to TRBJ2-7, with D unresolved. Germline V gene sequence: CDR1 MNHNS, CDR2 SASEGT. CDR3 length equals 14 residues. Between the trimmed V and J ends, which lost 0 bases and 6 bases, there was a span of 12 bases. In DNA, the CDR3 is TGTGCCAGCAGTGAAGCGCTAACACTACCCGAGCAGTACTTC. It is translated as CASSEALTLPEQYF.

The chain is built from TRBV4-2 and TRBJ2-2; 11 nucleotides align to TRBD2. Germline lookup yields CDR1 LGHNA and CDR2 YNFKEQ. This CDR3 contains 18 residues. V dropped 4 bases and J dropped 6; count of bases not matched to a gene: 13. DNA of the CDR3: TGTGCCAGCAGCCTACATTCTAGCGGGAGGAGGGAATCCGGGGAGCTGTTTTTT. Its protein product is CASSLHSSGRRESGELFF.

CDR3 sequence reads: CASSVGTSGRTNEQFF. The CDR3 coding sequence is TGTGCCAGCTCGGTTGGGACTAGCGGGAGGACTAATGAGCAGTTCTTC. The rearrangement links TRBV4-2 to TRBJ2-1; 15 bases match TRBD2. V trimming: 8 bases; J trimming: 7 bases; junction bases outside the gene matches: 9. CDR1 and CDR2 (germline): LGHNA, YNFKEQ. The CDR3 length is 16 residues.

The genes are TRBV27 and TRBJ1-2; weak D call: TRBD1 (5 bases). The CDR3 length is 14 residues. Trimming took 5 bases from V and 4 from J, leaving 14 bases between them. Germline V lookup: CDR1 MNHEY, CDR2 SMNVEV (reference sequence). This chain's CDR3 is CASSGLRDPYGYTF. CDR3 DNA sequence: TGTGCCAGCAGTGGGCTACGGGACCCCTATGGCTACACCTTC.

The chain combines TRBV19 with TRBJ1-2, with TRBD1 as a possible D gene (6 bases). Between the trimmed V and J ends, which lost 3 bases and 5 bases, there was a span of 16 bases. The CDR3 length is 15 residues. From germline, CDR1 is LNHDA and CDR2 SQIVND (reference sequence). CDR3 region: CASSILDSDQYGYTF. In nucleotides, the CDR3 is TGTGCCAGTAGTATTCTGGACAGTGATCAATATGGCTACACCTTC. Full variable domain (remainder filled in from reference TRBV19 and TRBJ1-2): DGGITQSPKYLFRKEGQNVTLSCEQNLNHDAMYWYRQDPGQGLRLIYYSQIVNDFQKGDIAEGYSVSREKKESFPLTVTSAQKNPTAFYLCASSILDSDQYGYTFGSGTRLTVV.

V and J are TRBV28 and TRBJ2-1; TRBD2 matches at 8 bases. The germline V gene has CDR1 MDHEN and CDR2 SYDVKM. J gave up 2 bases and V 1 base, and 1 base lay outside the gene matches. The CDR3 consists of 15 residues. The CDR3 nucleotides are TGTGCCAGCAGTTTATCGGGGGGGACCTACAATGAGCAGTTCTTC. It yields the protein CASSLSGGTYNEQFF. The full variable domain, rest sourced from reference TRBV28 and TRBJ2-1, is DVKVTQSSRYLVKRTGEKVFLECVQDMDHENMFWYRQDPGLGLRLIYFSYDVKMKEKGDIPEGYSVSREKKERFSLILESASTNQTSMYLCASSLSGGTYNEQFFGPGTRLTVL.

V gene TRBV29-1 combines with J gene TRBJ2-1; 10 positions match TRBD2. J lost 2 bases, V lost 4 bases, and 8 bases had no gene match. The CDR3 loop spans 16 amino acids. Germline values: CDR1 SQVTM, CDR2 ANQGSEA. The CDR3 reads CSVGLAGGQAYNEQFF. CDR3 nucleotides: TGCAGCGTTGGATTAGCGGGAGGTCAAGCCTACAATGAGCAGTTCTTC.

The chain has TRBV7-6 and TRBJ2-1; D possibly corresponds to TRBD2 (7 bases). The CDR3 totals 15 residues. V was cut by 3 bases and J by 4 bases, with 13 bases left in between. Germline CDR1 SGHVS, CDR2 FNYEAQ. The CDR3 region has the DNA TGTGCCAGCAGCTTGGCACAGGGACTATACAATGAGCAGTTCTTC. Its translation is CASSLAQGLYNEQFF.

V is TRBV27 and J is TRBJ2-1; weak D call: TRBD2 (5 bases). The germline CDR1 and CDR2 sequences are MNHEY and SMNVEV (reference sequence). V lost 5 bases, J lost 6 bases, and 17 bases lay in between. The CDR3 extends over 15 amino acids. In DNA form, the CDR3 reads TGTGCCAGCAGTGCCGTTAGCGTCTCGGTCAATGAGCAGTTCTTC. Its protein is CASSAVSVSVNEQFF.

This clone was observed a few times. The sample contains more than one DNA sequence encoding this CDR3. The gene calls are TRBV19 and TRBJ1-1, with 12 bases lining up with TRBD1. Trimming took 4 bases from V and 5 from J; bases not matched to a gene: 2. The CDR3 extends over 14 amino acids. The germline CDR1 and CDR2 sequences are LNHDA and SQIVND (reference sequence). CDR3 nucleotides: TGTGCCAGTAGTAGGGACAGGGGGCGGACTGAAGCTTTCTTT. Its protein product is CASSRDRGRTEAFF.

For this clone: The sample has other DNA sequences that encode this CDR3 too. This chain joins TRBV7-9 and TRBJ1-1; no definite D call. Trimming took off 1 base at V and 1 base at J, with 7 bases between the two ends. CDR3 length: 14 amino acids. CDR1 and CDR2 (germline): SEHNR, FQNEAQ (reference sequence). The CDR3 DNA sequence: TGTGCCAGCAGCTTAGTCGGCCCGAACACTGAAGCTTTCTTT. This sequence encodes CASSLVGPNTEAFF.

This chain joins TRBV5-1 and TRBJ2-6, with D tentatively TRBD1 (6 bases). Germline-derived CDR1 and CDR2 are SGHRS and YFSETQ. There are 17 residues in the CDR3. With 4 bases removed from V and 0 bases from J, the gap between germline ends came to 14 bases. The CDR3 DNA is TGCGCCAGCAGCCCCCAGGGGCCCTTCTCTGGGGCCAACGTCCTGACTTTC. Translation: CASSPQGPFSGANVLTF.

The chain employs TRBV6-5 and TRBJ2-2; D is perhaps TRBD1 or TRBD2 (5 bases each). This CDR3 is 15 amino acids long. Germline loops: CDR1 MNHEY, CDR2 SVGAGI. Trimming pared 6 bases from V and 5 bases from J, leaving 16 bases between. The chain's CDR3 is CASRPTGTRTGELFF. CDR3 DNA sequence: TGTGCCAGCAGACCTACCGGGACCCGTACCGGGGAGCTGTTTTTT.